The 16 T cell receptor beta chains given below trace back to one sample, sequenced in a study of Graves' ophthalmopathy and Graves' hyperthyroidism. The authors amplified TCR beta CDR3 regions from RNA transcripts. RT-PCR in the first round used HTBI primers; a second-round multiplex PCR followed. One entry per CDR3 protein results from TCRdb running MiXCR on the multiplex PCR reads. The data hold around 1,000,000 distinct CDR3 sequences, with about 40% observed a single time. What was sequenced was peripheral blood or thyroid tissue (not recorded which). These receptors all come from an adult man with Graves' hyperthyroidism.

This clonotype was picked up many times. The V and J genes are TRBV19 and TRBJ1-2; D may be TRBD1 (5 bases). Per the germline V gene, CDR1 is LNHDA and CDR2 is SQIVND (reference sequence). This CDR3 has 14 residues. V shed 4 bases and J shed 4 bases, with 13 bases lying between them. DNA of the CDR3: TGTGCCAGTAGTACTCCAGGGAGCGCCTATGGCTACACCTTC. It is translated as CASSTPGSAYGYTF.

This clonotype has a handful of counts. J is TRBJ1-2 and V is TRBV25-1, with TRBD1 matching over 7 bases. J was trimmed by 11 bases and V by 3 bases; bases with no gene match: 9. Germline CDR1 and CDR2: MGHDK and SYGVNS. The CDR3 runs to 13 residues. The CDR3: CASSEGGQEVYTF. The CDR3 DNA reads TGTGCCAGCAGTGAGGGTGGACAGGAGGTATACACCTTC.

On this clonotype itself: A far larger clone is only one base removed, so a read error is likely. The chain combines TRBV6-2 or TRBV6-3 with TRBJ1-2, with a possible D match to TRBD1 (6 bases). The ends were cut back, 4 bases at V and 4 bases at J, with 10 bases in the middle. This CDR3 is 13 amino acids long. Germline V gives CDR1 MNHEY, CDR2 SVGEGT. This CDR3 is CASSFDRSYGYTF. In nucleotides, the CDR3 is TGTGCCAGCAGTTTCGACAGGAGCTATGGCTACACCTTC.

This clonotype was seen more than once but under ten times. The CDR3 DNA reads TGTGCCAGCAGTTACAGCGGACAGGGGCCAAGAAAGCCCCAGCATTTT. It yields the protein CASSYSGQGPRKPQHF. The chain employs TRBV12-3 or TRBV12-4 and TRBJ1-5; 9 positions agree with TRBD1. The CDR3 length is 16 residues. J lost 8 bases, V lost 4 bases, and 12 bases had no gene match.

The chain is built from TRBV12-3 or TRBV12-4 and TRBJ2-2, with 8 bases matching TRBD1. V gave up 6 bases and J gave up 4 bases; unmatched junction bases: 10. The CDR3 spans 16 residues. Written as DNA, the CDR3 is TGTGCCAGCAGCCTAGACAGGGGTCGAATCACCGGGGAGCTGTTTTTT. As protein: CASSLDRGRITGELFF.

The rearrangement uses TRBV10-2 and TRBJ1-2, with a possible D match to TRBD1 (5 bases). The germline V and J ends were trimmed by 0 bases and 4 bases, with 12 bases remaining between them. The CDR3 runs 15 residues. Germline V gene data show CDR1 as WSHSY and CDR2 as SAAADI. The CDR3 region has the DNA TGCGCCAGCAGTGAGTCCGAGAGACAGAGCTATGGCTACACCTTC. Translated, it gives CASSESERQSYGYTF.

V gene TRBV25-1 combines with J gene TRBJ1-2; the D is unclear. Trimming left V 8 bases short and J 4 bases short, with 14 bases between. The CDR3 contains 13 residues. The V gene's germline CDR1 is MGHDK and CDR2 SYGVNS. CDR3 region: CASLARRTYGYTF. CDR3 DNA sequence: TGTGCCAGCTTGGCCCGGCGGACCTATGGCTACACCTTC.

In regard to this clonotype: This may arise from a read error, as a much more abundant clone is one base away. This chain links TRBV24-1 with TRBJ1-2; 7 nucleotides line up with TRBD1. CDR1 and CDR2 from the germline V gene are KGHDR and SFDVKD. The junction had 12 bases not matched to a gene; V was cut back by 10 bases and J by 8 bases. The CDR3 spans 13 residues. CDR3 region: CATDPTGMEGYTF. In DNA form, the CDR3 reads TGTGCCACAGATCCGACAGGGATGGAGGGCTACACCTTC.

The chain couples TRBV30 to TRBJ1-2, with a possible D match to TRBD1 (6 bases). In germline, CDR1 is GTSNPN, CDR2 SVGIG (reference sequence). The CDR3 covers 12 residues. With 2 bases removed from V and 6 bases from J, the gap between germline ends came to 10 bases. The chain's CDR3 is CAWSPGAHGYTF. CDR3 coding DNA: TGTGCCTGGAGTCCGGGGGCTCATGGCTACACCTTC. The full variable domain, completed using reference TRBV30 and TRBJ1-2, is SQTIHQWPATLVQPVGSPLSLECTVEGTSNPNLYWYRQAAGRGLQLLFYSVGIGQISSEVPQNLSASRPQDRQFILSSKKLLLSDSGFYLCAWSPGAHGYTFGSGTRLTVV.

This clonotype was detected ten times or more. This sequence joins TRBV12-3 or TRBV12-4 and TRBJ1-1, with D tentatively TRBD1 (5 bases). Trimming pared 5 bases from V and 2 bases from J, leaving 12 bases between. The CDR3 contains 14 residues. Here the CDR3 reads CASSLFQGNTEAFF. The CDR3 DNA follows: TGTGCCAGCAGTCTCTTTCAGGGAAACACTGAAGCTTTCTTT.

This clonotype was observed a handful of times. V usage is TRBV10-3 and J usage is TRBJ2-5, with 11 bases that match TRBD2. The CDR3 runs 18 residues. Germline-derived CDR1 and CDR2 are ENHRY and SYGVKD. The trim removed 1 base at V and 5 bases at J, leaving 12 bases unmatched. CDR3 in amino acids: CAISEFRSGRENEETQYF. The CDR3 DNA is TGTGCCATCAGTGAGTTTCGTAGCGGGAGGGAGAATGAGGAGACCCAGTACTTC.

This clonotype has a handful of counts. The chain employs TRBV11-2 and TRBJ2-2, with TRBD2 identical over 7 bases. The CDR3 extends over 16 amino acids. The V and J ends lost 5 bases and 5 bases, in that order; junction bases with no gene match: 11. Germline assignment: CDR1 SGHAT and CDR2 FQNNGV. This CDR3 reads CASSVYAGDSTGELFF. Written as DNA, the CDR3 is TGTGCCAGCAGCGTATATGCGGGGGATTCGACCGGGGAGCTGTTTTTT.

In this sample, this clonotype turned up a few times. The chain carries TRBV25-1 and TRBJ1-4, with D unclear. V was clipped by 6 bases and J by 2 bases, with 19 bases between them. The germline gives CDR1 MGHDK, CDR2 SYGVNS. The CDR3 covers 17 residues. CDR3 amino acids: CASSQGGFGPTNEKLFF. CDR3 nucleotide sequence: TGTGCCAGCAGCCAAGGAGGATTTGGGCCCACTAATGAAAAACTGTTTTTT. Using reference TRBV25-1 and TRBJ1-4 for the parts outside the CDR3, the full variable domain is EADIYQTPRYLVIGTGKKITLECSQTMGHDKMYWYQQDPGMELHLIHYSYGVNSTEKGDLSSESTVSRIRTEHFPLTLESARPSHTSQYLCASSQGGFGPTNEKLFFGSGTQLSVL.

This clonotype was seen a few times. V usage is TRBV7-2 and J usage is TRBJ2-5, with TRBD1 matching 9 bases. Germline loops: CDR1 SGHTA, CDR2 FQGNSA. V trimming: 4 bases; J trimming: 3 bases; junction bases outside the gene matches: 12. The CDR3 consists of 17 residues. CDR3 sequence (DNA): TGTGCCAGCAGCTCACCGAACAGGGGGCATTTGGAAGAGACCCAGTACTTC. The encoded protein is CASSSPNRGHLEETQYF.

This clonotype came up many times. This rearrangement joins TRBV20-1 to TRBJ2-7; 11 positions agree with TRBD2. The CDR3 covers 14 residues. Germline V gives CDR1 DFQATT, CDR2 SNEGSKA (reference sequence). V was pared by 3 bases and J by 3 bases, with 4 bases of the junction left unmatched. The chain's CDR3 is CSASRLAGIYEQYF. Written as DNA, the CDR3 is TGCAGTGCTAGTCGACTAGCGGGGATCTACGAGCAGTACTTC.

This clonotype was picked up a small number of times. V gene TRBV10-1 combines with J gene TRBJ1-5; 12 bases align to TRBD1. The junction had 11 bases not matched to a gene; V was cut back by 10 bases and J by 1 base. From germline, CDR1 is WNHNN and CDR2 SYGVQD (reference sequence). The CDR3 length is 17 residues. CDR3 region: CAKEPQGQGASNQPQHF. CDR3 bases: TGCGCCAAAGAACCCCAGGGACAGGGGGCCAGCAATCAGCCCCAGCATTTT.